This entry features one T cell receptor (beta chain) sequence. Antigen specificity is unknown. Sequencing in the ViraFEST assay came after antigen-specific CD4+ T cells had been expanded with viral peptide pools, which were used to stimulate PBMC. Between days 9 and 10 of culture, CD4+ T cells were separated out. By PCR, the person was confirmed to have had SARS-CoV-2 infection between March and December 2020. Repertoires were generated with immunoSEQ multiplex PCR, while TCRdb's copy carries only in-frame clones and drops some. The sample includes about 70,000 clones, 73% of them seen just once. This sample is part of a study of vaccination effects on CD4 cells after COVID-19. The CDR3 has 16 amino acids. Germline V gene data show CDR1 as KGHSH and CDR2 as LQKENI. The junction had 10 bases not matched to a gene; V was cut back by 6 bases and J by 0 bases.

This sequence originates from a human donor who had a prior SARS-CoV-2 infection. This specimen was CD4+ T cells from PBMCs cultured with HIV peptides, taken before COVID-19 vaccination. Subset given: HIV-1 Nef peptide pool negative control/reference culture. The rearrangement uses TRBV18 and TRBJ1-1, with 7 bases matching TRBD1. The CDR3 spells CASSQGQSRMNTEAFF. CDR3 coding DNA: TGTGCCAGCTCCCAGGGACAGTCAAGAATGAACACTGAAGCTTTCTTT.